This TCR beta chain was recorded in a study of blood T cells in healthy people across ages. Germline assignment: CDR1 SGHRS and CDR2 YFSETQ. This CDR3 is 16 amino acids long. V was clipped by 0 bases and J by 3 bases; unmatched bases: 5. At least 6.5 million PBMCs were isolated per sample. With a J-beta primer mix and a sample-barcoded 5' primer, a second PCR ran about 7 to 11 cycles. Each cDNA was tagged by a template-switch adaptor containing 12 random nucleotides. TCRdb reprocessed the 5' RACE reads via MiXCR and lists one record per CDR3 protein. The sample has some 1.5 million distinct CDR3 sequences; 28% are singletons.

The V and J genes are TRBV5-1 and TRBJ2-3; TRBD2 matches at 9 bases. The sequence derives from a woman aged 25-40 years in good health. Sequenced material: blood. The CDR3 DNA reads TGCGCCAGCAGCTTGGCCGCGGGGGGGCCTACAGATACGCAGTATTTT. Translation gives CASSLAAGGPTDTQYF.